This TCR beta chain is from a study of blood T cell repertoires in COVID-19. About the study: The study drew acute and convalescent COVID-19 samples from the United States, Italy and Spain. T cells, B-cell-depleted T cells, or PBMCs supplied cDNA or gDNA.

Methods used by the authors: How many nucleated cells were present was estimated from reference gene primer amplification. Using immunoSEQ multiplex PCR, the repertoire was profiled, and TCRdb retains in-frame clones only, with some absent. Clone size and the V and J calls come from that table; the DNA yielded D and trimming. The sample contains about 310,000 clones, around 86% of which appear only once. There are 16 residues in the CDR3. Trimming pared 6 bases from V and 1 base from J, leaving 18 bases between. Germline values: CDR1 MNHEY, CDR2 SVGEGT. The TCR was taken from a man aged 50 or older with active or convalescent COVID-19. The sample comprised peripheral blood. The chain carries TRBV6-2 or TRBV6-3 and TRBJ1-1, with D tentatively TRBD1 (6 bases). The CDR3 DNA follows: TGTGCCAGCAGCCCGACAGGAAAGACTACGAACACTGAAGCTTTCTTT. Residues: CASSPTGKTTNTEAFF.